This T cell receptor (beta chain) was recorded in a study of blood T cells in healthy people across ages. Study in general: Template switching caught about one barcoded beta molecule for each two T cells. General observations from the study: Naive T cell percentage showed a strong correlation with TCR beta diversity. There were more naive CD4+ cells and higher diversity in long-lived donors than in aged donors.

The CDR3 totals 16 residues. Germline V gives CDR1 SGHTA, CDR2 FQGTGA. V was trimmed by 5 bases and J by 0 bases, leaving 14 bases between them. Worth noting for this clonotype: What it binds is unknown.

PCR was performed a second time for about 6 to 11 cycles using a sample-barcoded 5' primer and a J-beta primer mix. A tag from a template-switch adaptor with 12 random nucleotides marked each cDNA molecule. Via MiXCR, TCRdb re-called the 5' RACE reads, giving one row per CDR3 protein. The sample lists 1.5 million to 2 million distinct CDR3 sequences, 35% to 50% occurring once. The chain is built from TRBV7-3 and TRBJ2-1; D is undetermined. The receptor was derived from a human donor in good health. The specimen was blood. The CDR3 loop is CASSPLGTSSYNEQFF. Written as DNA, the CDR3 is TGTGCCAGCAGCCCCCTGGGAACAAGCTCCTACAATGAGCAGTTCTTC.